This TCR beta chain was recorded in a study of T cells in Graves' hyperthyroidism and ophthalmopathy. Amplification targeted TCR beta CDR3 regions from RNA transcripts. First-round RT-PCR targeting the TCR CDR3 was performed with the HTBI primer set. From the multiplex PCR reads, TCRdb called clonotypes with MiXCR, one entry per CDR3 protein. The table includes hundreds of thousands of distinct CDR3 sequences, roughly 17% detected once. Germline V gene sequence: CDR1 SGHKS, CDR2 YYEKEE (reference sequence). The CDR3 extends over 14 amino acids. Trimming took off 4 bases at V and 4 bases at J, with 12 bases between the two ends. Pregnant or lactating patients were excluded, as were those with uncontrolled infection or other autoimmune disease. It was 8 to 10 ml of fresh peripheral blood that supplied the PBMCs. Ten or more counts support this clonotype.

The genes are TRBV5-5 and TRBJ2-1; no clear D. The sequence derives from a woman younger than 35 with Graves' hyperthyroidism. Sequenced: blood. In DNA, the CDR3 is TGTGCCAGCAGCCCCGGTCAAGGTTACAATGAGCAGTTCTTC. Translating it yields CASSPGQGYNEQFF. Filled out from reference TRBV5-5 and TRBJ2-1, the complete variable domain reads DAGVTQSPTHLIKTRGQQVTLRCSPISGHKSVSWYQQVLGQGPQFIFQYYEKEERGRGNFPDRFSARQFPNYSSELNVNALLLGDSALYLCASSPGQGYNEQFFGPGTRLTVL.